In this sample, the clone carrying this T cell receptor (beta chain) turned up once. Its antigen is not known. The data were taken from a study of T cells in Graves' hyperthyroidism and ophthalmopathy. Amplification targeted TCR beta CDR3 regions from RNA transcripts. During a first-round RT-PCR of the TCR CDR3, the HTBI primer set was used. TCRdb re-called the multiplex PCR reads with MiXCR, one entry per CDR3 protein. This sample has around 580,000 distinct CDR3 sequences; 46% occur once, and the top ten carry around 7.7%. Trimming took 6 bases from V and 5 from J; bases not matched to a gene: 6. The CDR3 has 14 amino acids. The germline V gene encodes CDR1 ENHRY and CDR2 SYGVKD. Findings and limits, study-wide: Peripheral blood also featured most of the thyroid clonotypes expanded above 0.001. In the analysis, a 13 V-J model separated ophthalmopathy from stable hyperthyroidism.

Stable disease denoted Graves' hyperthyroidism without ophthalmopathy progression within 18 months. Patients having uncontrolled infection, another autoimmune disease, pregnancy or lactation were not included. The sequence derives from a woman under 30 with Graves' hyperthyroidism. What was sequenced was peripheral blood or thyroid tissue (not recorded which). The chain combines TRBV10-3 with TRBJ1-2; TRBD1 agrees at 10 bases. The CDR3 is CAIRGTGAGYGYTF. The CDR3 nucleotides read TGTGCCATCAGGGGGACAGGGGCGGGGTATGGCTACACCTTC.